This passage covers 3 T cell receptor beta chains from one sample sequenced in a study of cytomegalovirus exposure and HLA in healthy donors. The PCR employed 60 Vbeta primers together with 13 Jbeta primers. Repertoires were generated with immunoSEQ multiplex PCR, while TCRdb's copy carries only in-frame clones and drops some. The sample shows 95,000 to 150,000 clones, roughly 70% of them seen only once. Sequenced input: PBMCs. The receptors here all came from a woman aged 40 to 50 in good health and CMV-seropositive.

This clone appeared once. The genes are TRBV6-4 and TRBJ1-4, with TRBD1 matching 10 bases. This CDR3 is 16 amino acids long. V dropped 3 bases and J dropped 5; count of bases not matched to a gene: 6. Germline values: CDR1 MRHNA, CDR2 SNTAGT. The CDR3 spells CASSEQPGQGNEKLFF. CDR3 sequence (DNA): TGTGCCAGCAGTGAGCAGCCGGGACAGGGGAATGAAAAACTGTTTTTT.

The genes are TRBV11-2 and TRBJ2-1; 8 nucleotides align to TRBD2. The CDR3 loop spans 15 amino acids. J gave up 0 bases and V 5 bases, and 3 bases lay outside the gene matches. Germline CDR1 is SGHAT and CDR2 is FQNNGV. The CDR3, as DNA: TGTGCCAGCAGCCCGGGGGGGAGCTCCTACAATGAGCAGTTCTTC. This codes for CASSPGGSSYNEQFF.

The V call is TRBV27, the J call TRBJ2-7, with D perhaps TRBD2 (6 bases). V shed 3 bases and J shed 2 bases, with 17 bases lying between them. Germline CDR1 and CDR2: MNHEY and SMNVEV (reference sequence). This CDR3 has 16 amino acids. CDR3 nucleotides: TGTGCCAGCAGTTTTGCGGGGAGCGGCTTAGCCTACGAGCAGTACTTC. It is translated as CASSFAGSGLAYEQYF.